This TCR beta chain was identified during a study of T cell responses to AZD1222 COVID-19 vaccine. Trimming removed 1 base from V and 2 bases from J; junction bases left unmatched: 3. This CDR3 is 17 amino acids long. Germline assignment: CDR1 MNHEY and CDR2 SMNVEV (reference sequence). The data were produced by immunoSEQ multiplex PCR, yet TCRdb's version contains in-frame clones alone and is incomplete. The sample has 150,000 to 250,000 clones; just over 90% are singletons. Sequenced here: peripheral blood, sampled 28 days after the second AZD1222 dose. The V gene is TRBV27, the J gene TRBJ2-6; 9 bases are shared with TRBD2. This TCR was recovered from an adult who received the AZD1222 COVID-19 vaccine. This CDR3 reads CASSLLREGPGANVLTF. CDR3 in DNA: TGTGCCAGCAGTTTATTGCGGGAGGGCCCTGGGGCCAACGTCCTGACTTTC.